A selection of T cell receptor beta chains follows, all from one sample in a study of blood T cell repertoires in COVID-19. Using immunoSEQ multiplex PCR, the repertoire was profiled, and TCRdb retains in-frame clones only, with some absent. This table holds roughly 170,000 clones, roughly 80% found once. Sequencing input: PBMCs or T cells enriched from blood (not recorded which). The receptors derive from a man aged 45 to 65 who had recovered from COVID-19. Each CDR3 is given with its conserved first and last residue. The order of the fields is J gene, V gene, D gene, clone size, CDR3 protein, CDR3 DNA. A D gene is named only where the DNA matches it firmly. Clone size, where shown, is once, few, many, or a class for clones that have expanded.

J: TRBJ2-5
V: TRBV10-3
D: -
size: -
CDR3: CAISVVGTGETQYF
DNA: TGTGCCATCAGTGTAGTAGGTACCGGGGAGACCCAGTACTTC

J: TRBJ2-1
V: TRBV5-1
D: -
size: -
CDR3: CASRGGESSYNEQFF
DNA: TGCGCCAGCAGGGGCGGGGAGAGCTCCTACAATGAGCAGTTCTTC

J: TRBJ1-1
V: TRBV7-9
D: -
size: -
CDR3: CASSLIGGNTEAFF
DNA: TGTGCCAGCAGCCTTATCGGGGGGAACACTGAAGCTTTCTTT

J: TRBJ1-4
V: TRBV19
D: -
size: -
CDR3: CASNPRGGNEKLFF
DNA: TGTGCCAGTAACCCGCGGGGCGGGAATGAAAAACTGTTTTTT

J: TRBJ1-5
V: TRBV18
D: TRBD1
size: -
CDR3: CASSREQGSQPQHF
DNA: TGTGCCAGCTCACGCGAACAGGGGAGTCAGCCCCAGCATTTT

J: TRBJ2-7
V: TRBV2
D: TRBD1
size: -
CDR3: CASSDPRTGINEQYF
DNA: TGTGCCAGCAGTGACCCCCGGACAGGGATAAACGAGCAGTACTTC

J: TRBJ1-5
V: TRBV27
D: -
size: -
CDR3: CASRNSFGQPQHF
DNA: TGTGCCAGCAGGAACAGCTTCGGTCAGCCCCAGCATTTT

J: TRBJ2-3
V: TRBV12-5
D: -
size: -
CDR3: CASGFAPTDRVESDTQYF
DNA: TGTGCTAGTGGTTTCGCCCCAACGGACAGAGTCGAGTCAGATACGCAGTATTTT

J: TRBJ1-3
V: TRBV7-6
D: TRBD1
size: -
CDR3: CASSTGVSGNTIYF
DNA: TGTGCCAGCAGCACAGGGGTTTCTGGAAACACCATATATTTT

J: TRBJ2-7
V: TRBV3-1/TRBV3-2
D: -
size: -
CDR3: CASSPEVGRSKYF
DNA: TGTGCCAGCAGCCCGGAAGTGGGGAGGAGCAAGTACTTC

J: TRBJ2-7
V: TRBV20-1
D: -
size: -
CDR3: CSARTTYEQYF
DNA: TGCAGTGCTAGAACAACCTACGAGCAGTACTTC

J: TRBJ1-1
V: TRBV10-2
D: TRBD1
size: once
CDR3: CASNRQGAGAMNTEAFF
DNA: TGCGCCAGCAATCGACAGGGGGCCGGCGCTATGAACACTGAAGCTTTCTTT

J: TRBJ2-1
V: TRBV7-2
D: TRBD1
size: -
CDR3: CARTGVFYANEQFF
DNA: TGTGCCAGGACAGGGGTCTTTTATGCGAATGAGCAGTTCTTC

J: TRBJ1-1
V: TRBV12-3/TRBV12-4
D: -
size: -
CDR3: CASSLFRGTEAFF
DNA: TGTGCCAGCAGTTTGTTCAGGGGCACTGAAGCTTTCTTT

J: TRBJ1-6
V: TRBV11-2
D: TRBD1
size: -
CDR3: CASSEQGYNSPLHF
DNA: TGTGCCAGCAGCGAACAGGGGTATAATTCACCCCTCCACTTT

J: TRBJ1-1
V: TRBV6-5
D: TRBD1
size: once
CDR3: CASSHTGTANTEAFF
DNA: TGTGCCAGCAGTCACACCGGGACAGCCAACACTGAAGCTTTCTTT

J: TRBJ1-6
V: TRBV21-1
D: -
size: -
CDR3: CASSAGWGGRLRNSPLHF
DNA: TGTGCCAGCAGCGCCGGATGGGGGGGGCGGTTAAGAAATTCACCCCTCCACTTT

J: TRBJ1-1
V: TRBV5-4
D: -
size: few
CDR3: CASSIDTATEMNTEAFF
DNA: TGTGCCAGCAGCATCGACACGGCCACGGAAATGAACACTGAAGCTTTCTTT

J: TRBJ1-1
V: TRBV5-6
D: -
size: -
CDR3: CASRLARTTEAFF
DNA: TGTGCCAGCAGGCTTGCCAGAACGACTGAAGCTTTCTTT

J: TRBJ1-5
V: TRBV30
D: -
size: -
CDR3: CAWNQFSNQPQHF
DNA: TGTGCCTGGAATCAGTTTAGCAATCAGCCCCAGCATTTT

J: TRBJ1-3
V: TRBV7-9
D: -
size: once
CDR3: CASTPALGNTIYF
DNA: TGTGCCAGCACCCCTGCGCTCGGAAACACCATATATTTT

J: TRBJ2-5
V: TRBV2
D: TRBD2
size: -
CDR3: CASSPTSGGYKETQYF
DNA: TGTGCCAGCAGCCCGACTAGCGGGGGCTACAAAGAGACCCAGTACTTC

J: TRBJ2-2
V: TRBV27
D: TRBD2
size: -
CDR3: CASSLQRGFSTGELFF
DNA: TGTGCCAGCAGTTTGCAGCGGGGGTTCTCCACCGGGGAGCTGTTTTTT

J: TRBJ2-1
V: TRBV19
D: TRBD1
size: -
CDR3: CATNPGQRSNEQFF
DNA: TGTGCCACTAACCCGGGACAGCGTTCGAATGAGCAGTTCTTC

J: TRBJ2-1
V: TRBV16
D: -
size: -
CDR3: CASSPQQSSYNEQFF
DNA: TGTGCCAGCAGCCCCCAACAGAGCTCCTACAATGAGCAGTTCTTC

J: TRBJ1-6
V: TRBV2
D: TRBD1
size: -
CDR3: CASRPTGDDNSPLHF
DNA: TGTGCCAGCAGGCCTACAGGGGACGATAATTCACCCCTCCACTTT

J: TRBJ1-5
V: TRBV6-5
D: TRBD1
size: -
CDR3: CASSDRGNQPQHF
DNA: TGTGCCAGCAGCGACAGGGGCAATCAGCCCCAGCATTTT

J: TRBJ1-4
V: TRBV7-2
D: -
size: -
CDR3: CASTPSGVITRGKLFF
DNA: TGTGCCAGCACTCCATCGGGGGTGATTACCCGTGGCAAACTGTTTTTT

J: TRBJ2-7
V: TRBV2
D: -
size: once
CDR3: CASSDRAYEQYF
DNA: TGTGCCAGCAGTGACAGGGCCTACGAGCAGTACTTC

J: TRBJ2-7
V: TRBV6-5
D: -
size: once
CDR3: CASEHSGEQYF
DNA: TGTGCCAGCGAGCACTCGGGGGAGCAGTACTTC

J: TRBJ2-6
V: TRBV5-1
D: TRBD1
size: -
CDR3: CASSRYDRDGANVLTF
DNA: TGCGCCAGCAGCCGCTACGACAGGGATGGGGCCAACGTCCTGACTTTC

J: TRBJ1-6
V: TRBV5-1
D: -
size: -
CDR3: CASSLDPYSPLHF
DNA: TGCGCCAGCAGCTTGGACCCCTACTCACCCCTCCACTTT

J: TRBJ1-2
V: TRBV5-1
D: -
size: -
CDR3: CASTPGGERYGYTF
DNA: TGCGCCAGCACCCCGGGGGGTGAGCGCTATGGCTACACCTTC

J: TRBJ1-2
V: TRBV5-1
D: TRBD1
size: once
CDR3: CASSLGTGRNYGYTF
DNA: TGCGCCAGCAGCTTGGGGACAGGGAGGAACTATGGCTACACCTTC

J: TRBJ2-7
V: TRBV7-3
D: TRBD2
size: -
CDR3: CASSLTLGRTSGGAVYEQYF
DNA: TGTGCCAGCAGCTTAACGTTGGGAAGGACCAGCGGGGGGGCCGTCTACGAGCAGTACTTC

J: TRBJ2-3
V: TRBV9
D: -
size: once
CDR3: CASSVARSTSTDTQYF
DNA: TGTGCCAGCAGCGTAGCCCGGTCAACTAGCACAGATACGCAGTATTTT

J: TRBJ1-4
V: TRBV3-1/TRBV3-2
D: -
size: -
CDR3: CASSQVDRRKLFF
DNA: TGTGCCAGCAGCCAAGTGGACAGACGAAAACTGTTTTTT

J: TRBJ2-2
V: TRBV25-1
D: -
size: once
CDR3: CASSEYISGELFF
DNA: TGTGCCAGCAGTGAATATATATCCGGGGAGCTGTTTTTT

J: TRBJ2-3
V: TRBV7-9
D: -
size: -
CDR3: CASTTEGLTDTQYF
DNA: TGTGCCAGCACCACAGAGGGCCTCACAGATACGCAGTATTTT

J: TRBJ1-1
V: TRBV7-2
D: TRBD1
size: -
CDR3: CASSSATGGSTEAFF
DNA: TGTGCCAGCAGCTCTGCGACAGGGGGATCCACTGAAGCTTTCTTT

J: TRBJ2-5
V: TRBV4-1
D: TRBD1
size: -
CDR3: CASSQEGTGKETQYF
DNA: TGCGCCAGCAGCCAAGAAGGGACAGGAAAAGAGACCCAGTACTTC

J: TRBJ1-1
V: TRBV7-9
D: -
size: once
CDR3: CASSSSTEAFF
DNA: TGTGCCAGCAGCTCCTCCACTGAAGCTTTCTTT

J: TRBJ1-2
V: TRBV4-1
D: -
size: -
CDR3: CASSQERSGGYYGYTF
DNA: TGCGCCAGCAGCCAAGAAAGGTCGGGTGGGTACTATGGCTACACCTTC

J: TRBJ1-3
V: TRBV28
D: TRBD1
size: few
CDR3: CASRGGGTGAGNTIYF
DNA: TGTGCCAGCAGGGGCGGGGGGACAGGGGCTGGAAACACCATATATTTT

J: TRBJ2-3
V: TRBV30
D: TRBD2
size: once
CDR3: CAWSVWGGDTQYF
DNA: TGTGCCTGGAGTGTATGGGGGGGGGATACGCAGTATTTT

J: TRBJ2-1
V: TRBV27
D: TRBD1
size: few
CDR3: CASSSGQGYSSYNEQFF
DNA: TGTGCCAGCAGTTCCGGACAGGGCTATAGCTCCTACAATGAGCAGTTCTTC